This is a list of T cell receptor beta chains from one sample in a study of shared clonotypes between healthy human individuals. Repertoires were generated with immunoSEQ multiplex PCR, while TCRdb's copy carries only in-frame clones and drops some. The repertoire holds over a million clones, with roughly 97% as singletons. Source material: naive CD4+ T cells sorted from blood. The receptors shown here come from a man under 40 in good health. The CDR3 runs from the conserved cysteine through the conserved F or W. The order of the fields is D gene, V gene, CDR3 length, clone size, J gene, CDR3 DNA, CDR3 protein. D genes are given only for firm matches. A row's size may be missing; if present it is once, few, many or a size class.

d_call: NA
v_call: TRBV5-5
cdr3_length: 12
clone_size: NA
j_call: TRBJ2-5
cdr3_nt: TGTGCCAGCAGCGGAGTCAGGGAGACCCAGTACTTC
cdr3_aa: CASSGVRETQYF

d_call: TRBD2
v_call: TRBV7-6
cdr3_length: 15
clone_size: NA
j_call: TRBJ2-1
cdr3_nt: TGTGCCAGCAGCCGGACTAGCGGGAGTAGCAATGAGCAGTTCTTC
cdr3_aa: CASSRTSGSSNEQFF

d_call: NA
v_call: TRBV10-3
cdr3_length: 14
clone_size: NA
j_call: TRBJ2-7
cdr3_nt: TGTGCCATCAGCCGGACAGAGAGGTCCTACGAGCAGTACTTC
cdr3_aa: CAISRTERSYEQYF

d_call: NA
v_call: TRBV20-1
cdr3_length: 11
clone_size: NA
j_call: TRBJ1-5
cdr3_nt: TGCAGTGCCAGTGGGGACCAGCCCCAGCATTTT
cdr3_aa: CSASGDQPQHF

d_call: NA
v_call: TRBV19
cdr3_length: 18
clone_size: NA
j_call: TRBJ1-5
cdr3_nt: TGTGCCAGTAGTATAGATCTGGCAGCGGGCCCACTCAATCAGCCCCAGCATTTT
cdr3_aa: CASSIDLAAGPLNQPQHF

d_call: NA
v_call: TRBV19
cdr3_length: 13
clone_size: once
j_call: TRBJ1-2
cdr3_nt: TGTGCCAGTTACAACGGACAGTTCTATGGCTACACCTTC
cdr3_aa: CASYNGQFYGYTF

d_call: TRBD1
v_call: TRBV5-6
cdr3_length: 12
clone_size: NA
j_call: TRBJ2-7
cdr3_nt: TGTGCCAGCAGCTTGAGGGGGCGCGAGCAGTACTTC
cdr3_aa: CASSLRGREQYF

d_call: TRBD2
v_call: TRBV11-3
cdr3_length: 16
clone_size: NA
j_call: TRBJ2-2
cdr3_nt: TGTGCCAGCAGCTTACTCAGCGGGAGGGACACCGGGGAGCTGTTTTTT
cdr3_aa: CASSLLSGRDTGELFF

d_call: NA
v_call: TRBV7-2
cdr3_length: 15
clone_size: NA
j_call: TRBJ2-7
cdr3_nt: TGTGCCAGCAGCATGAGCGGTTCGTCCTGGGACGAGCAGTACTTC
cdr3_aa: CASSMSGSSWDEQYF

d_call: NA
v_call: TRBV15
cdr3_length: 17
clone_size: NA
j_call: TRBJ2-6
cdr3_nt: TGTGCCACCAGCAGAGATACCAGGCCCTCTGGGGCCAACGTCCTGACTTTC
cdr3_aa: CATSRDTRPSGANVLTF

d_call: NA
v_call: TRBV6-6
cdr3_length: 14
clone_size: NA
j_call: TRBJ1-5
cdr3_nt: TGTGCCAGCAGTCACGGGACCATTGGGCAGCCCCAGCATTTT
cdr3_aa: CASSHGTIGQPQHF

d_call: NA
v_call: TRBV7-2
cdr3_length: 12
clone_size: few
j_call: TRBJ2-7
cdr3_nt: TGTGCCAGCAGCTTAGTAGTGATGAGCAAGTACTTC
cdr3_aa: CASSLVVMSKYF

d_call: NA
v_call: TRBV6-4
cdr3_length: 16
clone_size: NA
j_call: TRBJ2-1
cdr3_nt: TGTGCCAGCAGTGATCGGGGGGCGGGGACCTACAATGAGCAGTTCTTC
cdr3_aa: CASSDRGAGTYNEQFF

d_call: NA
v_call: TRBV6-1
cdr3_length: 14
clone_size: NA
j_call: TRBJ2-2
cdr3_nt: TGTGCCAGCGTTCGGCAACAGAACACCGGGGAGCTGTTTTTT
cdr3_aa: CASVRQQNTGELFF

d_call: NA
v_call: TRBV19
cdr3_length: 13
clone_size: NA
j_call: TRBJ2-7
cdr3_nt: TGTGCCAGTAGTATAGATCCGGGGACCGAGCAGTACTTC
cdr3_aa: CASSIDPGTEQYF

d_call: TRBD2
v_call: TRBV7-7
cdr3_length: 15
clone_size: NA
j_call: TRBJ2-5
cdr3_nt: TGTGCCAGCAGCTTTAGCGGGAGGGACCAAGAGACCCAGTACTTC
cdr3_aa: CASSFSGRDQETQYF

d_call: NA
v_call: TRBV28
cdr3_length: 14
clone_size: once
j_call: TRBJ1-1
cdr3_nt: TGTGCCAGCAGTAGCCCAAGGAGGGACACTGAAGCTTTCTTT
cdr3_aa: CASSSPRRDTEAFF

d_call: NA
v_call: TRBV6-1
cdr3_length: 12
clone_size: NA
j_call: TRBJ1-1
cdr3_nt: TGTGCCAGCACCCCGACAGGAACTGAAGCTTTCTTT
cdr3_aa: CASTPTGTEAFF

d_call: TRBD2
v_call: TRBV5-4
cdr3_length: 16
clone_size: NA
j_call: TRBJ2-3
cdr3_nt: TGTGCCAGCAGCTTGGGACTAGCGGCGATCACAGATACGCAGTATTTT
cdr3_aa: CASSLGLAAITDTQYF

d_call: TRBD2
v_call: TRBV15
cdr3_length: 16
clone_size: NA
j_call: TRBJ2-7
cdr3_nt: TGTGCCACCAGCAGATTAACTAGCGGGAGGATTCGCGAGCAGTACTTC
cdr3_aa: CATSRLTSGRIREQYF

d_call: NA
v_call: TRBV5-4
cdr3_length: 13
clone_size: NA
j_call: TRBJ1-1
cdr3_nt: TGTGCCAGCAGCTTGGTGCCGAACACTGAAGCTTTCTTT
cdr3_aa: CASSLVPNTEAFF

d_call: TRBD1
v_call: TRBV2
cdr3_length: 15
clone_size: NA
j_call: TRBJ2-7
cdr3_nt: TGTGCCAGCAGTTTCGGACAGGGACATACCTACGAGCAGTACTTC
cdr3_aa: CASSFGQGHTYEQYF

d_call: NA
v_call: TRBV29-1
cdr3_length: 15
clone_size: NA
j_call: TRBJ2-7
cdr3_nt: TGCAGCGTTTTACAACTAACGGGATTCTCCTACGAGCAGTACTTC
cdr3_aa: CSVLQLTGFSYEQYF

d_call: NA
v_call: TRBV6-1
cdr3_length: 15
clone_size: NA
j_call: TRBJ1-1
cdr3_nt: TGTGCCAGCAGTGAAAGACGAGGGCTAGGGGGAGAAGCTTTCTTT
cdr3_aa: CASSERRGLGGEAFF

d_call: TRBD1
v_call: TRBV9
cdr3_length: 16
clone_size: NA
j_call: TRBJ1-1
cdr3_nt: TGTGCCAGCAGCGTAGGGGACAGGGGGCATTGGACTGAAGCTTTCTTT
cdr3_aa: CASSVGDRGHWTEAFF

d_call: NA
v_call: TRBV2
cdr3_length: 15
clone_size: few
j_call: TRBJ2-3
cdr3_nt: TGTGCCAGCAGTGAGGCGGAACACCCCACAGATACGCAGTATTTT
cdr3_aa: CASSEAEHPTDTQYF

d_call: TRBD2
v_call: TRBV6-1
cdr3_length: 17
clone_size: NA
j_call: TRBJ2-3
cdr3_nt: TGTGCCAGCAGTGTCCTCCCGACTAGCGGGCACACAGATACGCAGTATTTT
cdr3_aa: CASSVLPTSGHTDTQYF

d_call: NA
v_call: TRBV28
cdr3_length: 12
clone_size: NA
j_call: TRBJ2-7
cdr3_nt: TGTGCCAGCAGTTTGCTAATGTACGAGCAGTACTTC
cdr3_aa: CASSLLMYEQYF